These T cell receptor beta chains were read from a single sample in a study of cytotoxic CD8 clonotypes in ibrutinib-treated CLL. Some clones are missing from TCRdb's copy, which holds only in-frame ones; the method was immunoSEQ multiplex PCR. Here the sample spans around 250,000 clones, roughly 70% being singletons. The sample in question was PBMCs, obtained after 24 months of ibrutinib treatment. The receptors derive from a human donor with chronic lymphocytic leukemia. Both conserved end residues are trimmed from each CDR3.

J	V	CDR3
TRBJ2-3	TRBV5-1	ASSAFTDTQY
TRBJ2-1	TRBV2	ASRYTAGGSGEQF
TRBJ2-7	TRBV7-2	ASSLVAGSSYEQY
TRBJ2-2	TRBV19	ASSSLWAVRPGELF
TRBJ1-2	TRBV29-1	SVERTGDKGYT
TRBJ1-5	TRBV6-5	ASSSRGVQQPQH
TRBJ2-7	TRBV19	ASRGTSGGSTYEQY
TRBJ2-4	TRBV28	ASRGHREAKNIQY
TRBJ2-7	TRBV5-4	ASMPPGGEQY
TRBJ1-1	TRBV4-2	ASSQEVRGNTEAF
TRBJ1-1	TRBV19	ASSSGQGAGPPPEAF
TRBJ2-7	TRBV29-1	SVRREGPEQY
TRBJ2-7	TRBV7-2	ASSFPLGLDEQY
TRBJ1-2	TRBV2	ASSPDESTYGYT
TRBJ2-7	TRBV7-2	ASSRTTTANYEQY
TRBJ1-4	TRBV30	AWSVLAGEKLF
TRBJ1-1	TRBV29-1	SVRRDQLRAF
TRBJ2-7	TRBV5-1	ASSLLPGQGYEQY
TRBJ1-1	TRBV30	AWTEGHTEAF
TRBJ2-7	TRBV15	ATSTRGGLEQY
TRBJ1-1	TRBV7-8	ASSLSRDRGPEAF
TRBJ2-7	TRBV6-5	ASGRQGDSSYEQY
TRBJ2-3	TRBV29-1	SVEIAGAGADTQY
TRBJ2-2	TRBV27	ASSWTGQGTGELF
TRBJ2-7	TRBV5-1	ASSLAPAGYEQY
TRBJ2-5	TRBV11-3	ASSLGLDGRGQETQY
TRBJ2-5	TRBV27	ASSSSIRGETQY
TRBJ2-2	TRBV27	ASSRQGLNTGELF
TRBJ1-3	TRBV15	ATSSDTLGSSGNTIY
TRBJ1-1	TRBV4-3	ASSQEQNTEAF
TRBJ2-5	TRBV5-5	ASSMTPSQETQY
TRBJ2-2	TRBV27	ASSPGLGMAGELF
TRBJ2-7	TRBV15	ATSRDTREGSYEQY
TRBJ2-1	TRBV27	ASSSGTGVNNEQF
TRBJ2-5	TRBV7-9	ASSSTEEETQY
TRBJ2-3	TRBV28	ASSRWTSGSHTSTDTQY
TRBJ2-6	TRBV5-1	ASSGGQGSGANVLT
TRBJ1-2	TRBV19	ASRGQGKDYGYT
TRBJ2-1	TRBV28	ASSSEGYNEQF
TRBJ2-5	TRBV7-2	ASNEAGGQETQY
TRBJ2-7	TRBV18	ASSPPPLGQGNEQY
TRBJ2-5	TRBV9	ASSPLGTRTQY
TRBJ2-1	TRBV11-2	ASSRGGSSYNEQF
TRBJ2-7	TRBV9	ASSPQGGGLAGVN
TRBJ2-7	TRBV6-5	ASSPGPVGEDEQY
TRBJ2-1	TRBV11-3	ASSGGLANEQF